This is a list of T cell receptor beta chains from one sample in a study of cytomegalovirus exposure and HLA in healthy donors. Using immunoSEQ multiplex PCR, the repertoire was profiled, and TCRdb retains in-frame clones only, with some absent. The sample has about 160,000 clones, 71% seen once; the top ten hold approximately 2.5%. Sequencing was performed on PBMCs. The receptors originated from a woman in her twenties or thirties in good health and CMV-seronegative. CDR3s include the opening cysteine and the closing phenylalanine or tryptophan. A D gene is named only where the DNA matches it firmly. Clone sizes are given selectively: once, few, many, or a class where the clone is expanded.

TGTGCCAGCAGCTCCACCGGGACAGGGTGGAATGAGCAGTTCTTC | CASSSTGTGWNEQFF | NA | TRBD1 | TRBJ2-1 | TRBV6-5
TGTGCCAGCAGTGTCGCTAGCGAGTACAATGAGCAGTTCTTC | CASSVASEYNEQFF | NA | NA | TRBJ2-1 | TRBV2
TGCGCCAGCAGCCAATCCATCGGAGCCTACGAGCAGTACTTC | CASSQSIGAYEQYF | NA | NA | TRBJ2-7 | TRBV4-3
TGTGCCAGCAGTTACTCGAGGGAGACCCAGTACTTC | CASSYSRETQYF | few | NA | TRBJ2-5 | TRBV6-6
TGTGCCAGGCGGGGGCGGGAGTTACACGAGCAGTACTTC | CARRGRELHEQYF | NA | NA | TRBJ2-7 | TRBV28
TGTGCCAGCCCCCCGGGCACAGATACGCAGTATTTT | CASPPGTDTQYF | NA | NA | TRBJ2-3 | TRBV7-9
TGTGCCAGCAGCCCCCCTAGCGGGAGGAGGTATTTT | CASSPPSGRRYF | NA | TRBD2 | TRBJ2-3 | TRBV2
TGCGCCAGCAGCTCTGCGGGACAGGGGGCAGAGCAGTACTTC | CASSSAGQGAEQYF | NA | TRBD1 | TRBJ2-7 | TRBV5-1
TGTGCCACCCTCAGCGGAACGGAGATCCAAGAGACCCAGTACTTC | CATLSGTEIQETQYF | NA | NA | TRBJ2-5 | TRBV6-1
TGTGCCAGCAGTGGATTCCTAGGGGGATCCAATGAGCAGTTCTTC | CASSGFLGGSNEQFF | NA | NA | TRBJ2-1 | TRBV2
TGTGCCAGCAACGCAGGGGGAAGCTCCTACGAGCAGTACTTC | CASNAGGSSYEQYF | few | TRBD1 | TRBJ2-7 | TRBV7-9
TGTGCCAGCAGTAAGACAGGCCCCTACGAGCAGTACTTC | CASSKTGPYEQYF | NA | NA | TRBJ2-7 | TRBV5-8
TGTGCCAGCAGCGCGGCTGGGGGCGACGGTCAGCCCCAGCATTTT | CASSAAGGDGQPQHF | NA | NA | TRBJ1-5 | TRBV25-1
TGTGCCAGCAGCTACAACCCACAGGGGTTTGGCGGCTACACCTTC | CASSYNPQGFGGYTF | NA | TRBD1 | TRBJ1-2 | TRBV11-2
TGTGCCAGCAGCTTACGGGACACGAGTCACTCCTACAATGAGCAGTTCTTC | CASSLRDTSHSYNEQFF | NA | NA | TRBJ2-1 | TRBV7-6
TGTGCCAGCACCCTCCAAGCGGGGGGTAGGGAGACCCAGTACTTC | CASTLQAGGRETQYF | NA | TRBD2 | TRBJ2-5 | TRBV27
TGTGCCAGCAGTTTATCGCAGGGGGGAGTCACCGGGGAGCTGTTTTTT | CASSLSQGGVTGELFF | NA | NA | TRBJ2-2 | TRBV27
TGTGCCAGCAGTCAACAGGGGTTCCCGTGGGGGGAGCAGTACTTC | CASSQQGFPWGEQYF | NA | TRBD1 | TRBJ2-7 | TRBV2
TGTGCCAGCATCGGCGGGACAGGGGGCGGAACGCGCCGAATTAACAATTCACCCCTCCACTTT | CASIGGTGGGTRRINNSPLHF | NA | NA | TRBJ1-6 | TRBV21-1
TGTGCCAGCAGGGAGGCCACCGGGGAGCTGTTTTTT | CASREATGELFF | NA | NA | TRBJ2-2 | TRBV28
TGTGCCAGCAGCTCAACGATGGGACACCTCAATGAGCAGTTCTTC | CASSSTMGHLNEQFF | NA | NA | TRBJ2-1 | TRBV11-2
TGCAGCGTTGAAGGAGACACCCGGTCCGGGGAGCTGTTTTTT | CSVEGDTRSGELFF | NA | NA | TRBJ2-2 | TRBV29-1
TGTGCCAGCAGCTTAGCATGGACTAGCGGGGAAACAGATACGCAGTATTTT | CASSLAWTSGETDTQYF | NA | TRBD2 | TRBJ2-3 | TRBV7-6
TGTGCCAGCAGCTTAGACTACGGGGGGGGCACAGATACGCAGTATTTT | CASSLDYGGGTDTQYF | NA | TRBD2 | TRBJ2-3 | TRBV13
TGTGCCATCAGTGAGCTAATGAAAAATTTCACAGGGACGAACACCGGGGAGCTGTTTTTT | CAISELMKNFTGTNTGELFF | NA | NA | TRBJ2-2 | TRBV10-3
TGCGCCAGCAGCCCCGACAGGGGAGGGGGCACTGAAGCTTTCTTT | CASSPDRGGGTEAFF | NA | TRBD1 | TRBJ1-1 | TRBV5-1
TGTGCCAGCAGTGAAGAACCCGGTAGCGGTTCCTACGAGCAGTACTTC | CASSEEPGSGSYEQYF | NA | NA | TRBJ2-7 | TRBV6-1
TGTGCCTGGAGTGTACGGCAGGGAGGACCCGACTACACCTTC | CAWSVRQGGPDYTF | few | NA | TRBJ1-2 | TRBV30
TGTGCCAGCAGTGACGGTCTAGCGGGAGGGCCTCTCTCCGAGCAGTACTTC | CASSDGLAGGPLSEQYF | NA | TRBD2 | TRBJ2-7 | TRBV2
TGCGCCAGCAGCCAAGTAGTACCGACAGGCCAAGAGACCCAGTACTTC | CASSQVVPTGQETQYF | NA | NA | TRBJ2-5 | TRBV4-3
TGTGCCAGCACAGGAACGGGTTACAATGAGCAGTTCTTC | CASTGTGYNEQFF | few | NA | TRBJ2-1 | TRBV19
TGTGCCAGCAGCACAACCGGGCCTGTGGGGAGAGGCTACACCTTC | CASSTTGPVGRGYTF | NA | NA | TRBJ1-2 | TRBV5-4
TGTGCCAGCACCATCAACCCGAGGCGTGAGCAGTTCTTC | CASTINPRREQFF | few | NA | TRBJ2-1 | TRBV7-2
TGTGCCAGCAGCGTCACCGGGAGAAACAATGAGCAGTTCTTC | CASSVTGRNNEQFF | NA | NA | TRBJ2-1 | TRBV9
TGCGCCAGCAGCCAAGTTACAGGGAACAATTCACCCCTCCACTTT | CASSQVTGNNSPLHF | once | NA | TRBJ1-6 | TRBV4-1
TGTGCCAGCAGAGAAGGGGCAGCACCTAACTATGGCTACACCTTC | CASREGAAPNYGYTF | NA | NA | TRBJ1-2 | TRBV7-3
TGTTCCAGCAGCTCCGTCCCGGGACAGGGAAACTATGGCTACACCTTC | CSSSSVPGQGNYGYTF | few | TRBD1 | TRBJ1-2 | TRBV7-9
TGTGCCTCCAGGGCCTACGAGCAGTACTTC | CASRAYEQYF | NA | NA | TRBJ2-7 | TRBV6-1
TGTGCCAGCAGTCAGGGGGCGGATGGCTACACCTTC | CASSQGADGYTF | NA | TRBD1 | TRBJ1-2 | TRBV28
TGTGCCAGCAGCTTAGGACAGGGAGGATCTAACTATGGCTACACCTTC | CASSLGQGGSNYGYTF | NA | TRBD1 | TRBJ1-2 | TRBV7-9
TGTGCCAGCAGTTTCCCCGGCTACGAGCAGTACTTC | CASSFPGYEQYF | NA | NA | TRBJ2-7 | TRBV28
TGTGCCAGCAGCCTAGTGAGGGCTGAAGCTTTCTTT | CASSLVRAEAFF | NA | NA | TRBJ1-1 | TRBV11-2
TGTGCCAGCAGCTTCTTCGGGGGGGGTGGCACCGGGGAGCTGTTTTTT | CASSFFGGGGTGELFF | NA | TRBD2 | TRBJ2-2 | TRBV7-2
TGCGCCAGCAGCTCGCCAGGGTTCACTGAAGCTTTCTTT | CASSSPGFTEAFF | few | NA | TRBJ1-1 | TRBV5-1
TGTGCCAGCAGGGGACAGGGTTCCTACGAGCAGTACTTC | CASRGQGSYEQYF | NA | TRBD1 | TRBJ2-7 | TRBV27
TGCAGCGCCCGACTAGCGGACGCGTCCTACGAGCAGTACTTC | CSARLADASYEQYF | NA | TRBD2 | TRBJ2-7 | TRBV29-1
TGTGCCAGCAGCCCCGGACTAGCGGGGAGTCAAGAGACCCAGTACTTC | CASSPGLAGSQETQYF | NA | TRBD2 | TRBJ2-5 | TRBV7-9
TGCAGCGTAGCGGGGGCCCGGGAGACCCAGTACTTC | CSVAGARETQYF | NA | TRBD2 | TRBJ2-5 | TRBV29-1
TGTGCCAGCAGTCCCATGACTAGCAGCTACAATGAGCAGTTCTTC | CASSPMTSSYNEQFF | once | TRBD2 | TRBJ2-1 | TRBV28
TGCGCCAGCAGCGCGGTAGCGGGGGGGAACGGAGATACGCAGTATTTT | CASSAVAGGNGDTQYF | once | TRBD2 | TRBJ2-3 | TRBV5-1
TGCAGTGTTTCGTCCTCTCGCGAGCAGTACTTC | CSVSSSREQYF | NA | NA | TRBJ2-7 | TRBV20-1
TGTGCCAGCAGCCACCTGGGGGCCTGGGAGCAGTACTTC | CASSHLGAWEQYF | NA | NA | TRBJ2-7 | TRBV7-6
TGTGCCAGCAGCAGGACAGGGGTTGATTCACCCCTCCACTTT | CASSRTGVDSPLHF | NA | TRBD1 | TRBJ1-6 | TRBV7-6
TGTGCCAGCAGCTTAGCGCGCAGACCGGGAGACGAGCAGTACTTC | CASSLARRPGDEQYF | few | NA | TRBJ2-7 | TRBV7-9
TGTGCCAGCAGCTTAGCGGGGGCTGAGACCCAGTACTTC | CASSLAGAETQYF | few | NA | TRBJ2-5 | TRBV7-9
TGTGCCAGCAGCCCTAGGGGAGGCAGCGCAAACTCTGGGGCCAACGTCCTGACTTTC | CASSPRGGSANSGANVLTF | NA | NA | TRBJ2-6 | TRBV11-2
TGTGCCACCAGCACAACCACAGGTTTCTATGGCTACACCTTC | CATSTTTGFYGYTF | NA | NA | TRBJ1-2 | TRBV15
TGTGCCAGCTCACCACCGTCGGGGGGACAGGCCAACTCCTACGAGCAGTACTTC | CASSPPSGGQANSYEQYF | NA | NA | TRBJ2-7 | TRBV18
TGCGCCAGCAGTGTATACAATGAGCAGTTCTTC | CASSVYNEQFF | NA | NA | TRBJ2-1 | TRBV10-2
TGTGCCAGCAGTTCCGCCCACCCTAGTTACGAGCAGTACTTC | CASSSAHPSYEQYF | NA | NA | TRBJ2-7 | TRBV27